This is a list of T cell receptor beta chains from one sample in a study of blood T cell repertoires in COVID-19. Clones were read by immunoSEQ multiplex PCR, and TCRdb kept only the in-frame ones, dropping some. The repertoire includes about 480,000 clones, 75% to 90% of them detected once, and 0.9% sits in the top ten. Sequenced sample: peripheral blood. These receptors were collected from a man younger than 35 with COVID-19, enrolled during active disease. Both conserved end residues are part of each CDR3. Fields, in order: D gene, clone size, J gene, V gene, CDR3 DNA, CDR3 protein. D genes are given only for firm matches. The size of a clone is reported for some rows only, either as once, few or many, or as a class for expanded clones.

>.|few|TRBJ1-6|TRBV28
TGTGCCAGCAGTTTACTCCATTCACCCCTCCACTTT
CASSLLHSPLHF
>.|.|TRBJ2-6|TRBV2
TGTGCCAGCAGTGAAGGTGCACTGGGCGCCAACGTCCTGACTTTC
CASSEGALGANVLTF
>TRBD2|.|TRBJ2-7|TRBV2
TGTGCCAGTAAAGTTCCTAGCGGACCCTACGAGCAGTACTTC
CASKVPSGPYEQYF
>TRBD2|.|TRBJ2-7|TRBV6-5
TGTGCCAGCACCCTTGAGGCTAGCGGCTACGAGCAGTACTTC
CASTLEASGYEQYF
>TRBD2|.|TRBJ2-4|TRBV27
TGTGCCAGCAGTCCTCTCGGGACTAGGTTAGTCATTCAGTACTTC
CASSPLGTRLVIQYF
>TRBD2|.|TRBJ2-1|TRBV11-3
TGTGCCAGCAGCTCCCCCCAGGTGCGGGAGCACTCCTACAATGAGCAGTTCTTC
CASSSPQVREHSYNEQFF
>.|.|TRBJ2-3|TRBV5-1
TGCGCCAGCAGCTCGGAAGGAGGGACTGGTTCGGATACGCAGTATTTT
CASSSEGGTGSDTQYF
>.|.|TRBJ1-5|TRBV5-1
TGCGCCAGCAGCTTGGGGAGCGGCAATCAGCCCCAGCATTTT
CASSLGSGNQPQHF
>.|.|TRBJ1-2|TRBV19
TGTGCCAGTAGCCGACTTGGAGAGAGGGGACACGGCTACACCTTC
CASSRLGERGHGYTF
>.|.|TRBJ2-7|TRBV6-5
TGTGCCAGCAGTTACTCGGGGGGAGATAGCTCCTACGAGCAGTACTTC
CASSYSGGDSSYEQYF
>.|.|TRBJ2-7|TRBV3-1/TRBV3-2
TGTGCCAGCAGCCAAGTCGTGGGAGTTAAGAACGAGCAGTACTTC
CASSQVVGVKNEQYF
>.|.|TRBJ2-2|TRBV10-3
TGTGCCATCAGTGAGTCGGCGGACTTGCCGGGGGAGCTGTTTTTT
CAISESADLPGELFF
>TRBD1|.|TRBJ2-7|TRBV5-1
TGCGCCAGCAGTCACTCCGGGACAGCAGCCTACGAGCAGTACTTC
CASSHSGTAAYEQYF
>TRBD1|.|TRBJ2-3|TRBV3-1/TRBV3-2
TGTGCCAGCAGCTATAGACAGGGTAGGGATACGCAGTATTTT
CASSYRQGRDTQYF
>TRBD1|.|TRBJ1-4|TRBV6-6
TGTGCCAGCAGTTATAGTGGGCAGGGGGGAGAAAAACTGTTTTTT
CASSYSGQGGEKLFF
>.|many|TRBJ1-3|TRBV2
TGTGCCAGCAGTGTCCTGGCCTCTGGAAACACCATATATTTT
CASSVLASGNTIYF
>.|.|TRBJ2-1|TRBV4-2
TGTGCCAGCAGCCAAGCGGGGAGCGATGAGCAGTTCTTC
CASSQAGSDEQFF
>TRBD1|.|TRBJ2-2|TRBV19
TGTGCCAGTAGACCATTCGAGGGGGCTGCCGGGGAGCTGTTTTTT
CASRPFEGAAGELFF
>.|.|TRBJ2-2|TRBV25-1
TGTGCCAGCACACCGACAGACGCGAACACCGGGGAGCTGTTTTTT
CASTPTDANTGELFF
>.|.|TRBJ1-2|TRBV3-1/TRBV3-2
TGTGCCAGCAGCCAAGATAAAGCTTTCGGGTTCTATGGCTACACCTTC
CASSQDKAFGFYGYTF
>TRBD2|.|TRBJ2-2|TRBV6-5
TGTGCCAGCAGTTACTCCCTAGCGGGGAACACCGGGGAGCTGTTTTTT
CASSYSLAGNTGELFF
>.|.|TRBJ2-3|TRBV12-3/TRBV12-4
TGTGCCAGCAGCCCACCGCGGCTTGCGCAGTATTTT
CASSPPRLAQYF
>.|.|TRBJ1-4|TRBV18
TGTGCCAGCTCACGGTCAGCTAATGAAAAACTGTTTTTT
CASSRSANEKLFF
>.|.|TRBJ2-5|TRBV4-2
TGTGCCAGCAGCCAAGAGAGGGCCGCGGGGCAAGAGACCCAGTACTTC
CASSQERAAGQETQYF
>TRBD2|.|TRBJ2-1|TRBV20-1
TGCAGTGCTAGTCAGGGAGCGGGAGTGGCTAATGAGCAGTTCTTC
CSASQGAGVANEQFF
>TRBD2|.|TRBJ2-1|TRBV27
TGTGCCAGCAGTTTCGGGGGACTAGCTGGGAATGAGCAGTTCTTC
CASSFGGLAGNEQFF
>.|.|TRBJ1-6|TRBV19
TGTGCCACCCGCCCCAGCTCCTATAATTCACCCCTCCACTTT
CATRPSSYNSPLHF
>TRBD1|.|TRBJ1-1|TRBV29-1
TGCAGCGGACGGACAGGGGGATCCAACACTGAAGCTTTCTTT
CSGRTGGSNTEAFF
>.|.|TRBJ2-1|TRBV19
TGTGCCAGTAGTAGCGGGTGGAGCTCCTACAATGAGCAGTTCTTC
CASSSGWSSYNEQFF
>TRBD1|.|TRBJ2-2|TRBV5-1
TGCGCCACCGCCCAGACAGGGGGTAGCACCGGGGAGCTGTTTTTT
CATAQTGGSTGELFF
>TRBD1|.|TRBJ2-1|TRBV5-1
TGCGCCAGCAGCCCAACCGGGACAGGGTCCGATGAGCAGTTCTTC
CASSPTGTGSDEQFF
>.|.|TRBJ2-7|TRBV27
TGTGCCAGCAGTTTAACACCTCACTACGAGCAGTACTTC
CASSLTPHYEQYF
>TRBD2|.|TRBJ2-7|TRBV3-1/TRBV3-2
TGTGCCAGCAGCCGAAAAGCGGGGGCGAGCTCCTACGAGCAGTACTTC
CASSRKAGASSYEQYF
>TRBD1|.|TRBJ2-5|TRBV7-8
TGTGCCAGCAGCTTAGGCGGACAGGGGATCGGAGAGACCCAGTACTTC
CASSLGGQGIGETQYF
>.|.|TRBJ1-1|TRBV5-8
TGTGCCAGCAGCCTGCGGGCCTTCAGCGAAGCTTTCTTT
CASSLRAFSEAFF
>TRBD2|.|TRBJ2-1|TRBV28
TGTGCCAGCAGTTCTGGCGGGAGGGCCCTTGAGCAGTTCTTC
CASSSGGRALEQFF
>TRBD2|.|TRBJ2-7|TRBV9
TGTGCCAGCAGCGTAGCTTCCGGTAGCGGGAGGGCCGGGGAGCAGTACTTC
CASSVASGSGRAGEQYF
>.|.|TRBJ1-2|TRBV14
TGTGCCAGCAGCCAAGGGTCAGACTATGGCTACACCTTC
CASSQGSDYGYTF
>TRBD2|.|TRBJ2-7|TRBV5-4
TGTGCCAGCAGCGGGGGACTAGCGGGGTCCTACGAGCAGTACTTC
CASSGGLAGSYEQYF
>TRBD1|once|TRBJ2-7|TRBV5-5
TGTGCCAGCGGGGACAGGGTCGTCGAGCAGTACTTC
CASGDRVVEQYF
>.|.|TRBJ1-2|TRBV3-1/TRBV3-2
TGTGCCAGCAGCCAAGATAGCTGGCAGGGCTCCTATGGCTACACCTTC
CASSQDSWQGSYGYTF
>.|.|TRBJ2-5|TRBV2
TGTGCCAGCAGGTCGGGGTACCAAGAGACCCAGTACTTC
CASRSGYQETQYF
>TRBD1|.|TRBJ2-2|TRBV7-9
TGTGCCAGCAGCCCAGGCTGGGACAGGAACACCGGGGAGCTGTTTTTT
CASSPGWDRNTGELFF
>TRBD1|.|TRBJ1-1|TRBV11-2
TGTGCCAGCAGCTTAAGGGGACAGGGGAACACTGAAGCTTTCTTT
CASSLRGQGNTEAFF
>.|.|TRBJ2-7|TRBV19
TGTGCCAGTACCAGGGACTGGGGCGGCGTGCAGTACTTC
CASTRDWGGVQYF
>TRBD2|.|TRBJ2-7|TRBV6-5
TGTGCCAGCAGTCCCGGGACTAGCGGCTCCTACGAGCAGTACTTC
CASSPGTSGSYEQYF
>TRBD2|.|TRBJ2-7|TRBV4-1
TGCGCCAGCAGCCAAGCCTTCTCCGCTAGCGGGTTCATCTACGAGCAGTACTTC
CASSQAFSASGFIYEQYF
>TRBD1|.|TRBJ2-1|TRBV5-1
TGCGCCAGCAGCTTGGGGGACAGGGGAAGCTCCTACAATGAGCAGTTCTTC
CASSLGDRGSSYNEQFF
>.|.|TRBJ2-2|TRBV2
TGTGCCAGCAGTGCTTCCGGGATGGTCGTCACCGGGGAGCTGTTTTTT
CASSASGMVVTGELFF
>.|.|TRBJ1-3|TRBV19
TGTGCCAGTAGCGCAGGGGTCTCTGGAAACACCATATATTTT
CASSAGVSGNTIYF
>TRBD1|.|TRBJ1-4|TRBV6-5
TGTGCCACCCGTACAGGGGGCGCGGGGGAAAAACTGTTTTTT
CATRTGGAGEKLFF
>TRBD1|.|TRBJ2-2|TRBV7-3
TGTGCCAGCAGCTTAAGCTCACAGGGGATCGGGGAGCTGTTTTTT
CASSLSSQGIGELFF